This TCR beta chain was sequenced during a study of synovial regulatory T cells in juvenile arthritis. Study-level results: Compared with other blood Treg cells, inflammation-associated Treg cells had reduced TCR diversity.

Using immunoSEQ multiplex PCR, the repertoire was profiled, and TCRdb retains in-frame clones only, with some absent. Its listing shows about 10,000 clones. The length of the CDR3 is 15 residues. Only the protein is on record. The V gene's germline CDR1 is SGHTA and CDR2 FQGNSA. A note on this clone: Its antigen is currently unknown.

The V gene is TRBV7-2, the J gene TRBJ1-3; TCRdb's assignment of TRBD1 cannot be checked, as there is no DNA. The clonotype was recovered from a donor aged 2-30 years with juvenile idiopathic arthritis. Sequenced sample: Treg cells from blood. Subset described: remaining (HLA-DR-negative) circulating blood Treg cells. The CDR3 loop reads CASSLQGLAGNTIYF.